These 19 T cell receptor beta chains share one sample of origin, sequenced in a study of T cells in Graves' hyperthyroidism and ophthalmopathy. Researchers amplified the TCR beta CDR3 regions from RNA transcripts. Carried out on the TCR CDR3, a first-round RT-PCR used the HTBI primer set. TCRdb re-called the multiplex PCR reads through MiXCR, storing one row per CDR3 protein. The table includes roughly 500,000 distinct CDR3 sequences, around 22% detected once. The sample consisted of blood. Receptors were obtained from a woman in her twenties or thirties with Graves' ophthalmopathy.

This clonotype was found many times. The J gene is TRBJ1-5, the V gene TRBV19; possible D gene TRBD1, 5 bases. In germline, CDR1 is LNHDA, CDR2 SQIVND (reference sequence). With 3 bases removed from V and 7 bases from J, the gap between germline ends came to 10 bases. The CDR3 contains 13 residues. This CDR3 is CASSIQGWQPQHF. CDR3 DNA: TGTGCCAGTAGTATCCAGGGCTGGCAGCCCCAGCATTTT.

In regard to this clonotype: This may arise from a read error, as a much more abundant clone is one base away. The chain is built from TRBV15 and TRBJ2-3; D is possibly TRBD1 or TRBD2 (5 bases each). CDR3 size: 18 residues. V was trimmed by 5 bases and J by 0 bases, leaving 21 bases between them. Germline V lookup: CDR1 LNHNV, CDR2 YYDKDF (reference sequence). CDR3 in amino acids: CATSRGTGVSLSTDTQYF. The CDR3 DNA is TGTGCCACCAGCCGGGGAACAGGCGTCTCCCTAAGCACAGATACGCAGTATTTT. Looking up the rest from reference TRBV15 and TRBJ2-3 gives the full variable domain: DAMVIQNPRYQVTQFGKPVTLSCSQTLNHNVMYWYQQKSSQAPKLLFHYYDKDFNNEADTPDNFQSRRPNTSFCFLDIRSPGLGDTAMYLCATSRGTGVSLSTDTQYFGPGTRLTVL.

This chain joins TRBV19 and TRBJ2-5; 10 bases are a match to TRBD1. With 5 bases clipped from V and 1 base from J, the junction kept 13 bases outside the gene matches. The V gene's germline CDR1 is LNHDA and CDR2 SQIVND (reference sequence). The CDR3 length is 18 residues. The CDR3 DNA is TGTGCCAGTAGTCCCGGAAGGGCCGGGACAGGGGTCCAAGAGACCCAGTACTTC. Protein sequence: CASSPGRAGTGVQETQYF.

Ten or more counts support this clonotype. The chain uses TRBV5-1 and TRBJ2-5; the D is unclear. CDR1 is SGHRS and CDR2 is YFSETQ in the germline V gene. The CDR3 extends over 13 amino acids. V was clipped by 4 bases and J by 5 bases, with 12 bases between them. The CDR3 nucleotides read TGCGCCAGCAGCGGTGGGTCTGGGGAGACCCAGTACTTC. It is translated as CASSGGSGETQYF.

This clonotype was observed at least ten times. The rearrangement joins TRBV6-1 to TRBJ2-7, with 14 bases matching TRBD2. Germline CDR1 MNHNS, CDR2 SASEGT. This CDR3 is 17 amino acids long. J lost 3 bases, V lost 4 bases, and 8 bases had no gene match. The CDR3 loop is CASSATSGGADNYEQYF. DNA for the CDR3: TGTGCCAGCAGTGCGACTAGCGGGGGGGCTGATAACTACGAGCAGTACTTC.

CDR3 protein: CASSPRTGDAYGYTF. CDR3 nucleotide sequence: TGTGCCAGCAGCCCACGGACAGGGGATGCCTATGGCTACACCTTC. The chain recombines TRBV11-2 with TRBJ1-2; 9 bases fit TRBD1. Trimming at V came to 5 bases and at J to 4 bases, leaving 8 bases not matched to a gene. The CDR3 consists of 15 residues. From germline, CDR1 is SGHAT and CDR2 FQNNGV.

This clonotype occurred many times. The chain has TRBV29-1 and TRBJ2-5; the D call may be TRBD1 or TRBD2 (5 bases each). Trimming left V 1 base short and J 2 bases short, with 17 bases between. CDR1 is SQVTM and CDR2 is ANQGSEA in the germline V gene. The CDR3 contains 16 residues. CDR3 protein: CSVEGSPGPTQETQYF. The CDR3, as DNA: TGCAGCGTTGAAGGGAGTCCGGGACCGACGCAAGAGACCCAGTACTTC.

This clonotype was seen more than once but under ten times. CDR3 DNA: TGTGCCACCAGCACCGGGACAGAAGGAATGAACACTGAAGCTTTCTTT. This sequence encodes CATSTGTEGMNTEAFF. The genes are TRBV15 and TRBJ1-1, with 7 bases identical to TRBD1. The CDR3 spans 16 residues. CDR1 LNHNV and CDR2 YYDKDF come from the germline V gene (reference sequence). J was trimmed by 0 bases and V by 4 bases; bases with no gene match: 8.

This clonotype showed up many times. The rearrangement joins TRBV29-1 to TRBJ2-7; no reliable D call. This CDR3 spans 12 amino acids. Germline values: CDR1 SQVTM, CDR2 ANQGSEA. Trimming took off 6 bases at V and 2 bases at J, with 11 bases between the two ends. This CDR3 reads CSVADNTYEQYF. The CDR3 bases are TGCAGCGTAGCCGACAACACCTACGAGCAGTACTTC.

This clonotype was observed at least ten times. This chain connects TRBV2 to TRBJ2-4; D uncertain. V gave up 1 base and J gave up 2 bases, with 3 bases separating them. The CDR3 spans 13 residues. Germline V CDR1 and CDR2: SNHLY, FYNNEI. DNA of the CDR3: TGTGCCAGCAGTGAAGAGTCCAAAAACATTCAGTACTTC. This translates into CASSEESKNIQYF. Together with reference TRBV2 and TRBJ2-4, the CDR3 gives the full variable domain: EPEVTQTPSHQVTQMGQEVILRCVPISNHLYFYWYRQILGQKVEFLVSFYNNEISEKSEIFDDQFSVERPDGSNFTLKIRSTKLEDSAMYFCASSEESKNIQYFGAGTRLSVL.

This clonotype has a handful of counts. This chain connects TRBV5-1 to TRBJ1-5, with 7 bases fitting TRBD1. Germline CDR1 is SGHRS and CDR2 is YFSETQ. V lost 4 bases to trimming and J lost 0 bases; unmatched junction nucleotides: 16. The CDR3 length is 19 residues. CDR3 residues: CASSLARTGGYYSNQPQHF. The CDR3 DNA sequence: TGCGCCAGCAGCCTGGCAAGGACAGGAGGCTATTATAGCAATCAGCCCCAGCATTTT.

A few counts support this clonotype. The J gene is TRBJ2-5, the V gene TRBV12-3 or TRBV12-4, with a weak D call TRBD1 (6 bases). V lost 1 base and J 3 bases, leaving 9 bases between the germline ends. The length of the CDR3 is 14 residues. The CDR3 loop is CASSLVGAKETQYF. CDR3 nucleotides: TGTGCCAGCAGTTTAGTGGGGGCCAAAGAGACCCAGTACTTC.

This clonotype was counted between two and nine times. The CDR3 region is CASSWSRDTTMNTEAFF. The DNA of the CDR3 is TGTGCCAGCAGCTGGAGCCGGGACACCACCATGAACACTGAAGCTTTCTTT. The chain is built from TRBV11-2 and TRBJ1-1, with a tentative D call TRBD1 (6 bases). Germline V gives CDR1 SGHAT, CDR2 FQNNGV. Trimming cost V 4 bases and J 0 bases, with 18 bases left between them. The CDR3 is 17 amino acids.

The genes are TRBV20-1 and TRBJ2-2; 9 bases are shared with TRBD1. This CDR3 has 18 residues. Per germline, CDR1 DFQATT and CDR2 SNEGSKA (reference sequence). V trimming: 1 base; J trimming: 1 base; junction bases outside the gene matches: 10. CDR3 residues: CSARGTGTGRWNTGELFF. Written as DNA, the CDR3 is TGCAGTGCTAGAGGGACCGGGACAGGGCGATGGAACACCGGGGAGCTGTTTTTT.

This clonotype was observed a handful of times. The V call is TRBV4-1, the J call TRBJ2-5; D gene ambiguous. The CDR3 spans 14 residues. The germline V and J ends were trimmed by 1 base and 3 bases, with 9 bases remaining between them. The germline V gene has CDR1 MGHRA and CDR2 YSYEKL. The CDR3 sequence is CASSQVHQEETQYF. The CDR3 nucleotides are TGCGCCAGCAGCCAAGTACATCAGGAAGAGACCCAGTACTTC.

This clonotype showed up many times. This rearrangement joins TRBV6-5 to TRBJ2-5, with D uncertain. Trimming took 7 bases from V and 5 from J, leaving 14 bases between them. Germline-derived CDR1 and CDR2 are MNHEY and SVGAGI. The CDR3 spans 13 residues. CDR3: CASTTTWVETQYF. The CDR3 DNA reads TGTGCCAGCACCACGACCTGGGTGGAGACCCAGTACTTC.

This clonotype showed up many times. The chain recombines TRBV4-1 with TRBJ1-2; a possible D gene is TRBD1 (5 bases). Germline V gene data show CDR1 as MGHRA and CDR2 as YSYEKL. The CDR3 spans 14 residues. V lost 1 base to trimming and J lost 3 bases, with 9 bases between them. The CDR3 sequence is CASSQVRVDYGYTF. CDR3 DNA sequence: TGCGCCAGCAGCCAAGTCAGGGTTGACTATGGCTACACCTTC.

As for this clonotype: Given a much more abundant clone one base away, this may be a read error. Because the CDR3 is missing its conserved closing phenylalanine or tryptophan, this is likely a read error. The chain uses TRBV30 and TRBJ1-1; D is possibly TRBD1 (5 bases). The CDR3 has 14 amino acids. Trimming removed 4 bases at V and 8 bases at J, with 20 bases between. The germline V gene has CDR1 GTSNPN and CDR2 SVGIG (reference sequence). The CDR3 protein is CAWTTGGLNYEAFS. CDR3 in DNA: TGTGCCTGGACCACAGGCGGCTTAAATTACGAAGCTTTCTCT.

V and J are TRBV20-1 and TRBJ2-7; D perhaps matches TRBD2 (7 bases). Germline V lookup: CDR1 DFQATT, CDR2 SNEGSKA (reference sequence). Trimming cost V 1 base and J 3 bases, with 19 bases left between them. The CDR3 totals 16 residues. The CDR3 reads CSARAGGGSWGYEQYF. In DNA, the CDR3 is TGCAGTGCTAGAGCAGGCGGGGGCTCCTGGGGCTACGAGCAGTACTTC.